This T cell receptor (beta chain) was captured by sequencing in a study of Ad26.COV2.S vaccination and SARS-CoV-2 variants. Worth noting for this clone: The same CDR3 can be traced to other DNA sequences in this sample.

The assay was immunoSEQ multiplex PCR, and TCRdb's table has in-frame clones only and misses some. The table has about 680,000 clones, more than 70% seen once. The treatment denotes: some 19 received Ad26.COV2.S at low or high dose, single or two shots; five or six received placebo; per-sample allocation not given. Day 63 after the first injection of vaccine or placebo was the sampling time. The CDR3 is made up of 13 amino acids. Germline CDR1 reads LNHDA; CDR2 reads SQIVND (reference sequence). The V gene lost 1 base and the J gene lost 4 bases, with 6 bases spanning the gap. Sequencing was performed on peripheral blood, taken in a trial of Ad26.COV2.S vaccine versus placebo. This chain connects TRBV19 to TRBJ2-3; no reliable D call. This clonotype originated in a person aged 18 to 65 who received the Ad26.COV2.S COVID-19 vaccine or a placebo. CDR3 sequence (DNA): TGTGCCAGTAGTATAGGATTGGCAGATACGCAGTATTTT. This encodes CASSIGLADTQYF.